This TCR beta chain originates from a study of blood T cells in healthy people across ages (dated by TCRdb to between 2015 and 2017). Notes on the research overall: In model experiments, template switching captured about one uniquely barcoded TCR beta cDNA molecule for every two T cells. The study measured age-related changes in TCR beta repertoire diversity using deep sequencing normalized with unique cDNA molecular identifiers. The donors were split into four age groups: young (average 16 years), middle-aged (over 35), aged (more than 60) and long-lived (approximately 80). Donors of different ages were randomly distributed across sequencing lanes to avoid experimental bias. The study analyzed two additional independent replicas of 1 million unique cDNA reads from the same blood draw for two donors, one aged 18 to 30 and one aged 80 or older.

A few counts support this clonotype. The antigen it binds to is not known. It has no much larger one-base neighbor in the sample; base qualities were not kept. CDR1 and CDR2 (SNHLY, FYNNEI) derive from the germline V gene. Inclusive of the bounding cysteine and phenylalanine, the CDR3 is 12 residues long. Solely the CDR3 DNA is kept, with 36 bases framed from the first base. V was cut back by 4 bases and J by 6 bases, leaving a gap of 10 bases between them. Libraries were built with 5' RACE. The reads were generated on an Illumina HiSeq 2500. The second PCR ran for roughly 7 to 11 cycles and used a J-beta primer mix along with a sample-barcoded 5' primer. A unique molecular identifier was introduced onto each TCR beta cDNA molecule by a template-switch 5' adaptor carrying 12 random nucleotides. Each sample yielded at least 2.5 million CDR3-containing paired-end reads. The Mint cDNA synthesis kit, primed by a TRBC-specific oligonucleotide, was used to synthesize first-strand cDNA from all RNA. Following uracil-DNA glycosylase treatment, all cDNA underwent a first 18-cycle PCR with the universal primers M1SS and BC2_uni_R. In the original analysis: Normalization of each sample was performed by random selection of 1 million high-quality reads, each carrying a distinct molecular identifier. Reads with shared molecular identifiers were discarded instead of being binned into consensus sequences. MiTCR, with a Q25 quality threshold and the strictest error-elimination algorithm, was used for CDR3 identification, clonotype clustering and error correction. A nonparametric unseen species model with Euler transformation was used to estimate a lower bound on total TCR beta diversity. The raw public data were reprocessed by TCRdb itself: fastp quality trimming at Q25, MiXCR clonotype calling, in-frame beta chains only. Under each unique CDR3 protein, matching rows form one entry showing the most common genes and DNA. None of the V and J calls come from the authors' own analysis; TCRdb made them. This sample lists hundreds of thousands of distinct CDR3 sequences; about three fifths were detected once. The biggest ten clones account for about 20% of the sample.

Study-wide conclusions, independent of this receptor: The percentage of naive T cells measured by flow cytometry correlated strongly with observed TCR beta diversity. The long-lived group showed more naive CD4+ T cells, fewer expanded clones and increased TCR diversity than the aged group, suggesting age selection. Estimates of total diversity based on one million sequenced T cells were considered lower bounds and underestimates. Because the CMV infection status of the donors was unknown, age-related changes in expanded clonotypes may potentially have been confounded. Bulk unsorted PBMC profiling prevented conclusive comparison of naive and antigen-experienced compartments. Observed TCR beta diversity per million T cells fell roughly linearly with age, and a significant reduction was already apparent by age around 40.

Donors were around 37 systemically healthy Caucasian individuals from Russia aged roughly 6 to 95 years. About 10 milliliters of peripheral blood were collected from each donor into EDTA-treated Vacutainer tubes. Ficoll-Paque density-gradient centrifugation was used to isolate PBMCs, with at least 6.5 million per sample. Trizol reagent was used to extract total RNA from the PBMCs, yielding at least 5 micrograms per sample. For every donor, flow cytometry on a PBMC aliquot measured the percentage of naive CD45RAhigh/CD27high T cells. The specimen sequenced was blood. The rearranged chain carries TRBV2 and TRBJ2-7; no confident D gene assignment can be made. The clonotype comes from a man aged 25 to 45 in good health. The DNA sequence reads TGTGCCAGCAGTGTCCCGGGTGGCGAGCAGTACTTC. This translates into CASSVPGGEQYF.